The present TCR beta chain was sequenced within a study of blood T cell repertoires in COVID-19. Study-wide background: The United States, Italy and Spain were the sources of the acute and convalescent COVID-19 samples. PBMCs, B-cell-depleted T cells, or T cells were the source of the cDNA or gDNA that made up the material.

Profiling relied on immunoSEQ multiplex PCR, and the TCRdb table lists in-frame clones only, not all of them. The sample consists of approximately 320,000 clones, 65% to 90% of them appearing once. The germline V gene has CDR1 MGHRA and CDR2 YSYEKL. V dropped 0 bases and J dropped 0 bases, with 12 bases sitting between them. This CDR3 comprises 17 residues. This rearrangement joins TRBV4-1 to TRBJ2-1, with D unresolved. The sequence came from a human donor in a cohort sampled during active COVID-19. The sequenced sample consisted of peripheral blood. The CDR3 protein is CASSQDPPAASYNEQFF. CDR3 bases: TGCGCCAGCAGCCAAGATCCCCCGGCGGCCTCCTACAATGAGCAGTTCTTC.